This T cell receptor (beta chain) originates from a study of cytomegalovirus exposure and HLA in healthy donors. Study overall: Of more than 350 genotyped donors, roughly 80% clustered with self-reported Caucasian donors.

The PCR used 60 Vbeta and 13 Jbeta primers. TCRdb's table, derived via immunoSEQ multiplex PCR, lists solely in-frame clones and lacks some. The sample yields 110,000 to 150,000 clones, about three quarters seen once. CDR1 and CDR2 (germline): MRHNA, SNTAGT. The CDR3 consists of 16 residues. V was cut by 3 bases and J by 0 bases, with 9 bases left in between. Sequenced: PBMCs. The TCR sequence derives from a woman in her thirties in good health and CMV-seronegative. The J gene is TRBJ2-6, the V gene TRBV6-4, with a possible D match to TRBD1 (6 bases). DNA for the CDR3: TGTGCCAGCAGTGAACAGGGAAGCTCTGGGGCCAACGTCCTGACTTTC. Residues: CASSEQGSSGANVLTF.